This T cell receptor beta chain was captured by sequencing in a study of neurological immune-mediated disorders. The cDNA was generated by 5'RACE with 10-nucleotide random UMIs. TCRdb ran MiXCR on the 5' RACE reads and lists one entry per CDR3 protein. The sample lists fewer than 40,000 distinct CDR3 sequences, 4% occurring once. This clonotype has a count of ten or more. The CDR3 length is 14 residues. V shed 3 bases and J shed 0 bases, with 7 bases lying between them. In germline, CDR1 is SGHAT, CDR2 FQNNGV. The receptor was derived from a woman aged 40 to 49 in good health. The chain uses TRBV11-2 and TRBJ2-3; the D is unclear. The sequencing sample was made of CD4+ T cells from blood. This CDR3 is CASSFRSSTDTQYF. The DNA for the CDR3 is TGTGCCAGCAGCTTTCGGTCTAGCACAGATACGCAGTATTTT.